This entry lists 11 T cell receptor beta chains sequenced from one sample in a study of T cells after somatic rescue of genetic block. Produced via immunoSEQ multiplex PCR; TCRdb's table is partial and in-frame only. The profile shows more than 10,000 clones, roughly two thirds of them singletons. The sequenced sample was peripheral blood mononuclear cells (PBMCs). The receptor set was obtained from a boy between 10 and 17 years old.

This clone has only a few counts. The V call is TRBV11-2, the J call TRBJ2-7, with D maybe TRBD1 (6 bases). The CDR3 consists of 13 residues. V was shortened by 4 bases and J by 3 bases, with 10 bases between the two germline ends. Germline V lookup: CDR1 SGHAT, CDR2 FQNNGV. CDR3 in DNA: TGTGCCAGCAGCTCACAGGGTGGCTACGAGCAGTACTTC. This gives the protein CASSSQGGYEQYF.

The rearrangement uses TRBV5-1 and TRBJ2-2; TRBD2 matches at 12 bases. This CDR3 comprises 16 residues. Trimming cost V 0 bases and J 5 bases; bases outside gene matches: 2. Germline values: CDR1 SGHRS, CDR2 YFSETQ. The CDR3 sequence: CASSLGLAGVTGELFF. The CDR3 region has the DNA TGCGCCAGCAGCTTGGGACTAGCGGGGGTGACCGGGGAGCTGTTTTTT.

The V and J genes are TRBV6-6 and TRBJ2-7, with 9 bases identical to TRBD2. The germline V gene encodes CDR1 MNHNY and CDR2 SVGAGI (reference sequence). This CDR3 has 14 amino acids. V dropped 8 bases and J dropped 2; count of bases not matched to a gene: 7. The DNA for the CDR3 is TGTGCCAGCGCTACTAGCGGGCAAACCTACGAGCAGTACTTC. It codes for CASATSGQTYEQYF.

The chain recombines TRBV7-6 with TRBJ1-6; possibly TRBD1 for D (6 bases). Germline CDR1 SGHVS, CDR2 FNYEAQ. V gave up 3 bases and J gave up 9 bases, with 15 bases separating them. The CDR3 extends over 15 amino acids. CDR3 sequence (DNA): TGTGCCAGCAGCTTCATACAGGGACCGGGTTCACCCCTCCACTTT. Translating gives CASSFIQGPGSPLHF.

The chain recombines TRBV7-9 with TRBJ2-7, with a tentative D call TRBD1 (6 bases). This CDR3 is 17 amino acids long. CDR1 and CDR2 (germline): SEHNR, FQNEAQ (reference sequence). Trimming pared 0 bases from V and 0 bases from J, leaving 15 bases between. The CDR3 DNA reads as TGTGCCAGCAGCTTAGCAGGTCTTGGACAGAACTCCTACGAGCAGTACTTC. Amino acids: CASSLAGLGQNSYEQYF.

The gene calls are TRBV5-1 and TRBJ2-6; no reliable D call. The CDR3 contains 15 residues. V was trimmed by 0 bases and J by 2 bases, leaving 6 bases between them. Looked up from germline, CDR1 is SGHRS and CDR2 is YFSETQ. The CDR3, as DNA: TGCGCCAGCAGCTTGGACGCGGCTGGGGCCAACGTCCTGACTTTC. As protein: CASSLDAAGANVLTF.

Sample share makes this clone medium-sized. The chain couples TRBV6-5 to TRBJ1-1; D is unresolved. Trimming took 2 bases from V and 3 from J, leaving 10 bases between them. The CDR3 loop spans 14 amino acids. The germline CDR1 and CDR2 sequences are MNHEY and SVGAGI. The CDR3 is CASSYALMDTEAFF. The CDR3 DNA follows: TGTGCCAGCAGTTACGCACTCATGGACACTGAAGCTTTCTTT.

The V call is TRBV10-3, the J call TRBJ2-1; either TRBD1 or TRBD2 may supply D (5 bases each). Between the trimmed V and J ends, which lost 3 bases and 4 bases, there was a span of 16 bases. CDR3 length equals 16 residues. Germline V gene data show CDR1 as ENHRY and CDR2 as SYGVKD. In DNA form, the CDR3 reads TGTGCCATCAGTGAACAGGACTCAACGATTTACAATGAGCAGTTCTTC. It yields the protein CAISEQDSTIYNEQFF.

The chain uses TRBV5-1 and TRBJ2-7, with D maybe TRBD1 (6 bases). The V gene's germline CDR1 is SGHRS and CDR2 YFSETQ. The CDR3 contains 13 residues. V gave up 0 bases and J gave up 4 bases, with 8 bases separating them. The CDR3 loop reads CASSLVQGYEQYF. The CDR3 DNA sequence: TGCGCCAGCAGCTTGGTACAGGGATACGAGCAGTACTTC.

The chain recombines TRBV19 with TRBJ2-7; the match to TRBD1 covers 7 bases. The CDR3 extends over 15 amino acids. V was pared by 5 bases and J by 0 bases, with 7 bases of the junction left unmatched. Germline V CDR1 and CDR2: LNHDA, SQIVND (reference sequence). The CDR3 DNA reads as TGTGCCAGTAGTCCCGTCGGGACAGTCTCCTACGAGCAGTACTTC. Translating it yields CASSPVGTVSYEQYF.

V usage is TRBV28 and J usage is TRBJ1-1; tentative D call: TRBD1 (5 bases). V lost 6 bases and J 0 bases, leaving 17 bases between the germline ends. The CDR3 sequence is 16 residues long. Germline V gene lookup returns CDR1 MDHEN and CDR2 SYDVKM. CDR3 nucleotide sequence: TGTGCCAGCAGCCCGGTAGGGGAGGTAATGAACACTGAAGCTTTCTTT. It yields the protein CASSPVGEVMNTEAFF.